Shown below are 21 T cell receptor beta chains from a single sample sequenced in a study of cytomegalovirus exposure and HLA in healthy donors. Sequenced by immunoSEQ multiplex PCR; TCRdb stores in-frame clones only, minus some. The data hold tens of thousands of clones, with 85% to 95% observed a single time. The sample comprised PBMCs. These receptors were collected from a man aged 18 to 29 in good health and CMV-seropositive.

This clone appeared a single time. The chain uses TRBV27 and TRBJ2-7; maybe TRBD2 (5 bases). V was trimmed by 8 bases and J by 3 bases, leaving 11 bases between them. Germline V gene sequence: CDR1 MNHEY, CDR2 SMNVEV (reference sequence). CDR3 length equals 12 residues. The chain's CDR3 is CASGLTLYEQYF. The CDR3 DNA sequence: TGTGCCAGCGGACTGACGCTCTACGAGCAGTACTTC.

This sequence joins TRBV4-1 and TRBJ1-5; weak D call: TRBD1 (6 bases). V lost 0 bases to trimming and J lost 2 bases, with 17 bases between them. The CDR3 runs 18 residues. The germline V gene encodes CDR1 MGHRA and CDR2 YSYEKL. The CDR3 loop reads CASSQEGAGAGGNQPQHF. As DNA, the CDR3 is TGCGCCAGCAGCCAAGAAGGAGCGGGGGCGGGGGGCAATCAGCCCCAGCATTTT.

On this clone: Within the sample, other DNA sequences also encode this same CDR3. The chain links TRBV27 to TRBJ2-7; D call uncertain. V lost 3 bases and J 3 bases, leaving 3 bases between the germline ends. The CDR3 is made up of 11 amino acids. Germline CDR1 is MNHEY and CDR2 is SMNVEV (reference sequence). This CDR3 reads CASSFGYEQYF. CDR3 in DNA: TGTGCCAGCAGTTTCGGCTACGAGCAGTACTTC.

The gene calls are TRBV27 and TRBJ1-1, with TRBD1 identical over 12 bases. The germline V gene has CDR1 MNHEY and CDR2 SMNVEV (reference sequence). Germline trimming cut 6 bases from V and 4 bases from J; bases unmatched to any gene: 12. CDR3 size: 17 residues. The CDR3 DNA follows: TGTGCCAGCAGACCCACCCGGGACAGGGGGCTCGGCACTGAAGCTTTCTTT. As protein: CASRPTRDRGLGTEAFF.

The genes are TRBV5-1 and TRBJ1-1; D remains unclear. Trimming shortened V by 2 bases and J by 6 bases, and 11 bases separated the two germline ends. This CDR3 has 13 residues. Germline V gives CDR1 SGHRS, CDR2 YFSETQ. The CDR3, as DNA: TGCGCCAGCAGCTTCGGACTATCCGCTGAAGCTTTCTTT. Protein product: CASSFGLSAEAFF.

This rearrangement joins TRBV7-6 to TRBJ1-1; 7 bases are shared with TRBD1. V lost 0 bases, J lost 5 bases, and 18 bases stayed unmatched. This CDR3 spans 19 amino acids. The germline gives CDR1 SGHVS, CDR2 FNYEAQ. The CDR3 spells CASSLATSYRDRSRTEAFF. DNA of the CDR3: TGTGCCAGCAGCTTAGCTACAAGTTACCGGGACAGATCGAGGACTGAAGCTTTCTTT.

Points on this clone: In the same sample, other DNA sequences code for this CDR3. The CDR3 reads CSVAVRETQYF. CDR3 in DNA: TGCAGCGTTGCTGTGAGGGAGACCCAGTACTTC. The chain carries TRBV29-1 and TRBJ2-5; D remains unclear. Trimming stripped 4 bases from V and 5 bases from J, with 8 bases between. This CDR3 is 11 amino acids long. Germline V gene sequence: CDR1 SQVTM, CDR2 ANQGSEA.

The chain links TRBV10-3 to TRBJ1-2; 7 bases map to TRBD1. The CDR3 sequence is 15 residues long. V gave up 3 bases and J gave up 1 base; unmatched junction bases: 5. Germline loops: CDR1 ENHRY, CDR2 SYGVKD. The CDR3 DNA reads TGTGCCATCAGTGAAGGCAGGGGGAGTAACTATGGCTACACCTTC. Its translation is CAISEGRGSNYGYTF.

The CDR3 loop is CASSLEVGRATEAFF. The CDR3 DNA follows: TGTGCCAGCAGCTTAGAGGTGGGGAGGGCCACTGAAGCTTTCTTT. V and J are TRBV11-2 and TRBJ1-1; D unclear. Between the trimmed V and J ends, which lost 0 bases and 4 bases, there was a span of 12 bases. Germline lookup yields CDR1 SGHAT and CDR2 FQNNGV. The CDR3 runs to 15 residues.

The gene calls are TRBV14 and TRBJ1-6, with 7 bases aligning to TRBD1. The J segment lost 9 bases and the V segment lost 4 bases, leaving 3 bases of the junction unmatched. Looked up from germline, CDR1 is SGHDN and CDR2 is FVKESK. The CDR3 is 13 amino acids. In DNA, the CDR3 is TGTGCCAGCAGCCTTTGGACAGGTTCACCCCTCCACTTT. Amino acids: CASSLWTGSPLHF.

The rearrangement uses TRBV6-1 and TRBJ2-1; D uncertain. Germline assignment: CDR1 MNHNS and CDR2 SASEGT. Trimming pared 7 bases from V and 1 base from J, leaving 11 bases between. CDR3 length equals 14 residues. The CDR3 region has the DNA TGTGCCAGCACTAAGATCCCTTCCTACAATGAGCAGTTCTTC. This gives the protein CASTKIPSYNEQFF.

V and J are TRBV29-1 and TRBJ1-2; weak D call: TRBD1 (6 bases). Trimming removed 4 bases at V and 8 bases at J, with 11 bases between. This CDR3 has 11 amino acids. Germline V gene lookup returns CDR1 SQVTM and CDR2 ANQGSEA. The CDR3, as DNA: TGCAGCGTTGCGGGGGGGCTAGGCTACACCTTC. It yields the protein CSVAGGLGYTF.

The chain combines TRBV18 with TRBJ2-5; D ambiguous. This CDR3 region has 13 residues. Deletions cut 3 bases from V and 5 bases from J, with 10 bases between. Germline CDR1 reads KGHSH; CDR2 reads LQKENI. CDR3 sequence (DNA): TGTGCCAGCTCACCTACCACTTGGGAGACCCAGTACTTC. Translated, it gives CASSPTTWETQYF.

This sequence joins TRBV13 and TRBJ2-1; weak D call: TRBD1 (6 bases). The germline V and J ends were trimmed by 0 bases and 5 bases, with 8 bases remaining between them. The CDR3 length is 14 residues. Per the germline V gene, CDR1 is PRHDT and CDR2 is FYEKMQ (reference sequence). In DNA, the CDR3 is TGTGCCAGCAGCTTAGGCCGGACAGACAATGAGCAGTTCTTC. Protein sequence: CASSLGRTDNEQFF.

The CDR3 sequence: CASSAMGSQETQYF. In DNA, the CDR3 is TGCGCCAGCAGCGCCATGGGGAGCCAAGAGACCCAGTACTTC. V is TRBV5-1 and J is TRBJ2-5; weak D call: TRBD2 (5 bases). Between the trimmed V and J ends, which lost 4 bases and 1 base, there was a span of 11 bases. This CDR3 is built from 14 residues. CDR1 SGHRS and CDR2 YFSETQ come from the germline V gene. Supplemented by reference TRBV5-1 and TRBJ2-5, the full variable domain reads KAGVTQTPRYLIKTRGQQVTLSCSPISGHRSVSWYQQTPGQGLQFLFEYFSETQRNKGNFPGRFSGRQFSNSRSEMNVSTLELGDSALYLCASSAMGSQETQYFGPGTRLLVL.

The gene calls are TRBV7-8 and TRBJ2-7; TRBD2 matches at 13 bases. V was pared by 4 bases and J by 6 bases, with 21 bases of the junction left unmatched. The CDR3 has 20 residues. Germline V gene data show CDR1 as SGHVS and CDR2 as FQNEAQ. The DNA for the CDR3 is TGTGCCAGCAGCTGGGTCATCGGACTAGCGGGAGTCTCGGGGTCCCTCGAGCAGTACTTC. It yields the protein CASSWVIGLAGVSGSLEQYF.

The gene calls are TRBV7-2 and TRBJ1-2, with a tentative D call TRBD1 (6 bases). CDR3 size: 17 residues. With 5 bases removed from V and 4 bases from J, the gap between germline ends came to 23 bases. CDR1 is SGHTA, CDR2 FQGNSA, per germline. CDR3 coding DNA: TGTGCCAGCAGCCCAGAGGTGGGAGGGGGTGGCGGCTATGGCTACACCTTC. It yields the protein CASSPEVGGGGGYGYTF.

The CDR3 nucleotides are TGTGCCAGCAGCGAGGGGGAGGGTCCCCAGCCCCAGCATTTT. Its translation is CASSEGEGPQPQHF. The chain uses TRBV9 and TRBJ1-5, with a tentative D call TRBD1 (6 bases). This CDR3 region has 14 residues. From germline, CDR1 is SGDLS and CDR2 YYNGEE. V was shortened by 3 bases and J by 7 bases, with 14 bases between the two germline ends.

This clone was seen a single time. V is TRBV5-1 and J is TRBJ2-3; TRBD1 matches at 7 bases. The CDR3 contains 16 residues. CDR1 and CDR2 from the germline V gene are SGHRS and YFSETQ. V was pared by 4 bases and J by 5 bases, with 13 bases of the junction left unmatched. CDR3 sequence reads: CASSNEYRGGRDTQYF. The CDR3 DNA follows: TGCGCCAGCAGCAATGAATACAGGGGTGGCAGAGATACGCAGTATTTT.

The chain uses TRBV11-2 and TRBJ2-7; 7 positions match TRBD2. The germline V gene has CDR1 SGHAT and CDR2 FQNNGV. The CDR3 loop spans 15 amino acids. V gave up 1 base and J gave up 2 bases; unmatched junction bases: 5. The CDR3 DNA reads as TGTGCCAGCAGCTTAGGGGCGGGGGAAACCTACGAGCAGTACTTC. As protein: CASSLGAGETYEQYF.

The chain employs TRBV11-3 and TRBJ1-1, with a weak D call TRBD1 (5 bases). Germline values: CDR1 SGHNT, CDR2 YENEEA. Deletions cut 5 bases from V and 4 bases from J, with 8 bases between. The CDR3 is 12 amino acids. The CDR3 spells CASSPGPTEAFF. The CDR3 nucleotides are TGTGCCAGCAGCCCAGGGCCCACTGAAGCTTTCTTT. The full variable domain, its missing parts supplied by reference TRBV11-3 and TRBJ1-1, is EAGVVQSPRYKIIEKKQPVAFWCNPISGHNTLYWYLQNLGQGPELLIRYENEEAVDDSQLPKDRFSAERLKGVDSTLKIQPAELGDSAVYLCASSPGPTEAFFGQGTRLTVV.